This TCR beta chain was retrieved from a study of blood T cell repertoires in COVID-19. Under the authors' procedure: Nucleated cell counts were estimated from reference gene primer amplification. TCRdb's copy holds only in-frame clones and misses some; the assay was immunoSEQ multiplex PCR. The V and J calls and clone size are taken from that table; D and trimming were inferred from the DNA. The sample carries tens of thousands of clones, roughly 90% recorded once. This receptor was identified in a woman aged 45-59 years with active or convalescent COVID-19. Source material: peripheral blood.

CDR3 loop: CASSSGTSGISYEQYF. DNA for the CDR3: TGCGCCAGCAGCTCCGGGACTAGCGGGATCTCCTACGAGCAGTACTTC. The J gene is TRBJ2-7, the V gene TRBV5-1; 13 bases map to TRBD2. The germline gives CDR1 SGHRS, CDR2 YFSETQ. The J segment lost 0 bases and the V segment lost 3 bases, leaving 3 bases of the junction unmatched. The CDR3 totals 16 residues.